This is a list of T cell receptor beta chains from one sample in a study of T cell repertoires in cytomegalovirus infection. Their antigen targets remain unknown. TCRdb recomputed calls from the reads with MiXCR, one row per CDR3 protein. This table holds approximately 990,000 distinct CDR3 sequences, approximately 31% found once. The material was cultured CD8+ T cells from PBMCs, obtained from culture after CMV antigen stimulation. Receptors were obtained from a human donor in good health (CMV status not recorded). Some clones in this sample may be carry-over from other donors' samples. The CDR3 runs from the conserved cysteine through the conserved F or W. The order of the fields is D gene, V gene, clone size, J gene, CDR3 DNA, CDR3 protein. D genes are given only for firm matches. Clone size, where shown, is once, few, many, or a class for clones that have expanded.

>TRBD2|TRBV6-2/TRBV6-3|few|TRBJ2-1
TGTGCCAGCAGTTTCGACCTTCGGACTAGCGGGGGGGCTGAGCAGTTCTTC
CASSFDLRTSGGAEQFF
>TRBD2|TRBV6-5|NA|TRBJ2-5
TGTGCCAGCAGTTACTGGCCGGGACTAGCAGGGGAGACCCAGTACTTC
CASSYWPGLAGETQYF
>TRBD2|TRBV20-1|NA|TRBJ2-1
TGCAGTGCTAGACCCACTAGCGGGGGGGCCAATGAGCAGTTCTTC
CSARPTSGGANEQFF
>TRBD1|TRBV6-4|once|TRBJ1-1
TGTGCCAGCAGCTATAAGGGGGCTCCCGAGTTAACTGAAGCTTTCTTT
CASSYKGAPELTEAFF
>TRBD1|TRBV12-3/TRBV12-4|NA|TRBJ2-2
TGTGCCAGCAGACAGACCGGGACAGGGGGAACCGGGGAGCTGTTTTTT
CASRQTGTGGTGELFF
>TRBD1|TRBV9|many|TRBJ1-2
TGTGCCAGCAGCGGTTACAGGGGGCACGGCTATGGCTACACCTTC
CASSGYRGHGYGYTF
>NA|TRBV18|few|TRBJ1-1
TGTGCCAGCTCACCAGGTACAATCATGAACACTGAAGCTTTCTTT
CASSPGTIMNTEAFF
>NA|TRBV19|NA|TRBJ1-1
TGTGCCAGTAGAGGGTTGGGGGTTAACACTGAAGCTTTCTTT
CASRGLGVNTEAFF
>NA|TRBV6-5|NA|TRBJ2-7
TGTGCCAGCAGTACGAAGGCGGGCCCCCCGAGGTACGAGCAGTACTTC
CASSTKAGPPRYEQYF
>NA|TRBV29-1|NA|TRBJ2-1
TGCAGCGTTGAAGAAGACAGAGACAATGAGCAGTTCTTC
CSVEEDRDNEQFF
>NA|TRBV10-3|few|TRBJ1-1
TGTGCCTTCCGAGAGGGGGGAGAGAACACTGAAGCTTTCTTT
CAFREGGENTEAFF
>NA|TRBV6-6|NA|TRBJ1-2
TGTGCCAGCGATACTGCCCGAAACTATGGCTACACCTTC
CASDTARNYGYTF
>NA|TRBV5-1|NA|TRBJ1-3
TGCGCCAGCAGAGGGGAAGACTCTGGAAACACCATATATTTT
CASRGEDSGNTIYF
>NA|TRBV5-1|NA|TRBJ2-1
TGCGCCAGCAGCTTTGAGTATGAGCAGTTCTTC
CASSFEYEQFF
>NA|TRBV6-5|NA|TRBJ1-5
TGTGCCAGCGCGGACCAAACAGGGACGGGCAATCAGCCCCAGCATTTT
CASADQTGTGNQPQHF
>NA|TRBV9|NA|TRBJ2-1
TGTGCCAGCAGCGTAGGGGCTCCCGGGGATGAGCAGTTCTTC
CASSVGAPGDEQFF
>NA|TRBV11-2|NA|TRBJ1-3
TGTGCCAGCACCCCTTTAATGGCACAACCATCTGGAAACACCATATATTTT
CASTPLMAQPSGNTIYF
>TRBD1|TRBV27|NA|TRBJ2-1
TGTGCCAGCAGGGAGCCCCTTCCGGGACAGGGGAAGGCTTTGCGGCTCAATGAGCAGTTCTTC
CASREPLPGQGKALRLNEQFF
>NA|TRBV5-6|few|TRBJ1-2
TGTGCCAGCAGCCCTGGGGGGGGCGCCTATGGCTACACCTTC
CASSPGGGAYGYTF
>NA|TRBV6-6|NA|TRBJ2-3
TGTACCAGCCGAGTGGGAGATACGCAGTATTTT
CTSRVGDTQYF
>NA|TRBV7-2|many|TRBJ2-5
TGTGCCAGCAGACGGCGGCCAATACAAGAGACCCAGTACTTC
CASRRRPIQETQYF
>TRBD1|TRBV7-9|few|TRBJ2-2
TGTGCCAGCAGCTTAGATTCCGGACAGGGGTTAACCGGGGAGCTGTTTTTT
CASSLDSGQGLTGELFF
>NA|TRBV24-1|NA|TRBJ2-1
TGTGCCACCAGTGATCCACGGACCGAAGGCGCTGAGCAGTTCTTC
CATSDPRTEGAEQFF
>TRBD1|TRBV4-2|NA|TRBJ2-1
TGTGCCAGCAGCCCCTCCGGACAGGGTTTTAATGAGCAGTTCTTC
CASSPSGQGFNEQFF
>NA|TRBV20-1|NA|TRBJ1-1
TGCAGTGCCTCCCATGAGACTGAAGCTTTCTTT
CSASHETEAFF
>NA|TRBV19|NA|TRBJ2-5
TGTGCCAGTAGTATGAACCAGAGGATAGAGACCCAGTACTTC
CASSMNQRIETQYF